This TCR beta chain was sequenced for a study of cytomegalovirus exposure and HLA in healthy donors. Looking at the study overall: Earlier sequencing of about 200 million T cells yielded approximately 100 million unique TCR beta sequences.

This CDR3 has 16 residues. V dropped 0 bases and J dropped 6; count of bases not matched to a gene: 9. Germline assignment: CDR1 SGHDT and CDR2 YYEEEE. As to this clone: Antigen: not known.

Regarding the study as a whole: For cytomegalovirus status, the classifier reportedly gave diagnoses with high specificity and sensitivity. The authors later linked a missense DCLRE1C variant to TCR beta V- and J-gene trimming.

It was with 60 Vbeta and 13 Jbeta primers that the PCR ran. TCRdb keeps only in-frame clones here, not all; method: immunoSEQ multiplex PCR. This sample has around 100,000 clones, with roughly 80% found just once. The TCR sequence derives from a man younger than 45 in good health and CMV-seropositive. The specimen was PBMCs. J is TRBJ2-7 and V is TRBV5-6; 10 bases align to TRBD2. The CDR3, as DNA: TGTGCCAGCAGCTTGGGCCTAGCGGGAGTCCTCGCCGAGCAGTACGTC. Protein product: CASSLGLAGVLAEQYV.